The text below deals with one TCR beta chain. This entry belongs to a study of blood T cell repertoires in COVID-19. This CDR3 has 13 amino acids. Germline CDR1 reads LNHDA; CDR2 reads SQIVND (reference sequence). Trimming took 3 bases from V and 4 from J, leaving 7 bases between them. Before being deemed recovered, Cohort 3 donors had two negative PCRs, clearance, or symptom resolution. Assay: immunoSEQ multiplex PCR; the TCRdb copy retains only in-frame clones and omits some. The repertoire consists of about 330,000 clones, with approximately 89% occurring once and the leading ten covering about 4.7%.

This rearrangement joins TRBV19 to TRBJ1-3, with D possibly being TRBD1 (6 bases). The sample was PBMCs or T cells enriched from blood (not recorded which). This TCR derives from a man in his thirties or forties who had recovered from COVID-19. The CDR3 DNA reads TGTGCCAGTAGTATCGGGACAGGAAACACCATATATTTT. Translated, it gives CASSIGTGNTIYF. Filled out from reference TRBV19 and TRBJ1-3, the complete variable domain reads DGGITQSPKYLFRKEGQNVTLSCEQNLNHDAMYWYRQDPGQGLRLIYYSQIVNDFQKGDIAEGYSVSREKKESFPLTVTSAQKNPTAFYLCASSIGTGNTIYFGEGSWLTVV.